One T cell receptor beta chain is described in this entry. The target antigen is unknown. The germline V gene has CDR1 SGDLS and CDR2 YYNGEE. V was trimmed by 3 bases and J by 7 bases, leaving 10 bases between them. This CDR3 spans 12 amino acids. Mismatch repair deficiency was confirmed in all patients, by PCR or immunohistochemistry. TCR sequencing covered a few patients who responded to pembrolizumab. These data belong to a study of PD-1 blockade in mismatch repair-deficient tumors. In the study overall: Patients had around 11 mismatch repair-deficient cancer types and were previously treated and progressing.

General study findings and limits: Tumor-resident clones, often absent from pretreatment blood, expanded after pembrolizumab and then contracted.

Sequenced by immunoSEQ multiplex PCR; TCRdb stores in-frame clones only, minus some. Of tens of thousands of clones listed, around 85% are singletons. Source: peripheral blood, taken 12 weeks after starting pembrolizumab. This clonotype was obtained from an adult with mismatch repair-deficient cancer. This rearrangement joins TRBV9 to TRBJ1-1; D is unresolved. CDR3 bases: TGTGCCAGCAGCGCCTGGGGAGGTGAAGCTTTCTTT. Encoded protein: CASSAWGGEAFF.